This entry is about one T cell receptor beta chain. The data derive from a study of blood T cell repertoires in COVID-19. About the study: Specimens from acute and convalescent COVID-19 originated in the United States, Italy and Spain. Sample material is recorded as cDNA or gDNA derived from T cells, B-cell-depleted T cells, or PBMCs.

In the authors' methods: Nucleated cell counts were estimated from reference gene primer amplification. This table comes from immunoSEQ multiplex PCR, and its TCRdb copy is limited to in-frame clones, with some not included. That table supplies the V and J calls and clone size; D and trimming were determined from the DNA. The sample yields about 160,000 clones, more than 70% seen once. Trimming stripped 0 bases from V and 2 bases from J, with 11 bases between. CDR3 length: 16 residues. Germline values: CDR1 SEHNR, CDR2 FQNEAQ (reference sequence). The chain couples TRBV7-9 to TRBJ1-3, with a possible D match to TRBD1 (6 bases). The TCR was taken from a man in his sixties with acute or convalescent COVID-19. The source material was peripheral blood. CDR3 nucleotide sequence: TGTGCCAGCAGCTTAGCCGGGACATCCACTGGAAACACCATATATTTT. Amino acids: CASSLAGTSTGNTIYF.